Each of the 14 T cell receptor beta chains below was sequenced from the same sample in a study of T cell responses to AZD1222 COVID-19 vaccine. Sequencing was performed with immunoSEQ multiplex PCR; in TCRdb, only in-frame clones are kept and a portion is missing. Altogether 100,000 to 120,000 clones are present, about 92% being singletons, with the ten largest covering around 3.3%. The sample here was peripheral blood, taken on day 0 of MenACWY control vaccination. Source of these receptors: an adult in good health.

The chain joins TRBV6-5 to TRBJ1-3; no definite D call. The CDR3 loop spans 15 amino acids. Germline assignment: CDR1 MNHEY and CDR2 SVGAGI. The ends were cut back, 2 bases at V and 0 bases at J, with 8 bases in the middle. The CDR3 bases are TGTGCCAGCAGTTACCCGACCAGCTCTGGAAACACCATATATTTT. This translates into CASSYPTSSGNTIYF.

The chain uses TRBV5-6 and TRBJ1-1; possible D gene TRBD1, 5 bases. There are 13 residues in the CDR3. Germline V gives CDR1 SGHDT, CDR2 YYEEEE. V shed 3 bases and J shed 2 bases, with 8 bases lying between them. CDR3 sequence reads: CASSSGTNTEAFF. The CDR3 DNA follows: TGTGCCAGCAGCTCCGGGACTAACACTGAAGCTTTCTTT.

The V gene is TRBV7-3, the J gene TRBJ1-1; 7 bases align to TRBD1. J was trimmed by 6 bases and V by 4 bases; bases with no gene match: 5. Germline V lookup: CDR1 SGHTA, CDR2 FQGTGA. CDR3 length: 13 residues. CDR3 sequence: CASSSSGGSEAFF. The CDR3 nucleotides are TGTGCCAGCAGCTCATCAGGGGGTTCTGAAGCTTTCTTT.

The gene calls are TRBV7-8 and TRBJ2-3, with unresolved D. Deletions cut 8 bases from V and 0 bases from J, with 12 bases between. The germline CDR1 and CDR2 sequences are SGHVS and FQNEAQ. The CDR3 contains 14 residues. CDR3 bases: TGTGCCAGCGGGGTGATGTTGAGCACAGATACGCAGTATTTT. It yields the protein CASGVMLSTDTQYF.

The chain carries TRBV6-5 and TRBJ1-2; D gene uncertain. The CDR3 is made up of 15 amino acids. CDR1 and CDR2 from the germline V gene are MNHEY and SVGAGI. The V end was cut by 6 bases, the J end by 3 bases, with 17 bases between. This CDR3 reads CASSLFSVGDYGYTF. In DNA form, the CDR3 reads TGTGCCAGCAGCCTCTTTTCAGTCGGGGACTATGGCTACACCTTC.

The chain couples TRBV5-1 to TRBJ1-1; D is ambiguous. Germline V gene data show CDR1 as SGHRS and CDR2 as YFSETQ. CDR3 length: 13 amino acids. V was trimmed by 3 bases and J by 8 bases, leaving 14 bases between them. CDR3 nucleotides: TGCGCCAGCAGCTCTTCAACCTATTTCGAAGCTTTCTTT. It codes for CASSSSTYFEAFF. The complete variable domain, with remaining parts taken from reference TRBV5-1 and TRBJ1-1, reads KAGVTQTPRYLIKTRGQQVTLSCSPISGHRSVSWYQQTPGQGLQFLFEYFSETQRNKGNFPGRFSGRQFSNSRSEMNVSTLELGDSALYLCASSSSTYFEAFFGQGTRLTVV.

The chain employs TRBV27 and TRBJ1-1; tentative D call: TRBD1 (6 bases). The CDR3 runs to 16 residues. Trimming took off 5 bases at V and 5 bases at J, with 21 bases between the two ends. In germline, CDR1 is MNHEY, CDR2 SMNVEV (reference sequence). CDR3 nucleotides: TGTGCCAGCAGTCCAGTAACCTGGGGGGCGAGGACTGAAGCTTTCTTT. As protein: CASSPVTWGARTEAFF.

The chain has TRBV28 and TRBJ1-1, with D perhaps matching TRBD1 (6 bases). The CDR3 is 15 amino acids. The germline V gene encodes CDR1 MDHEN and CDR2 SYDVKM. Trimming took 7 bases from V and 4 from J, leaving 19 bases between them. CDR3 protein: CASIVGGPTGTEAFF. The CDR3 nucleotides read TGTGCCAGCATAGTTGGGGGGCCGACAGGCACTGAAGCTTTCTTT.

The chain links TRBV9 to TRBJ1-2; D may be TRBD1 (5 bases). The CDR3 consists of 17 residues. The V end lost 4 bases, the J end lost 0 bases, and 19 bases lay between the germline ends. CDR1 is SGDLS and CDR2 is YYNGEE in the germline V gene. This chain's CDR3 is CASSPDGGPQANYGYTF. For the CDR3, the DNA is TGTGCCAGCAGCCCCGATGGGGGTCCACAAGCTAACTATGGCTACACCTTC. The whole variable domain, filled in from reference TRBV9 and TRBJ1-2, reads DSGVTQTPKHLITATGQRVTLRCSPRSGDLSVYWYQQSLDQGLQFLIQYYNGEERAKGNILERFSAQQFPDLHSELNLSSLELGDSALYFCASSPDGGPQANYGYTFGSGTRLTVV.

This clone was counted between two and nine times. The chain combines TRBV5-1 with TRBJ2-5; D might be TRBD2 (6 bases). Per germline, CDR1 SGHRS and CDR2 YFSETQ. This CDR3 has 14 residues. Trimming removed 4 bases at V and 2 bases at J, with 12 bases between. The CDR3 region is CASSPLTRQETQYF. Written as DNA, the CDR3 is TGCGCCAGCAGCCCTCTGACTAGGCAAGAGACCCAGTACTTC. Drawing the rest from reference TRBV5-1 and TRBJ2-5, the complete variable domain is KAGVTQTPRYLIKTRGQQVTLSCSPISGHRSVSWYQQTPGQGLQFLFEYFSETQRNKGNFPGRFSGRQFSNSRSEMNVSTLELGDSALYLCASSPLTRQETQYFGPGTRLLVL.

This sequence joins TRBV10-1 and TRBJ1-5; 7 nucleotides align to TRBD1. The CDR3 has 15 amino acids. J gave up 3 bases and V 3 bases, and 5 bases lay outside the gene matches. Looked up from germline, CDR1 is WNHNN and CDR2 is SYGVQD (reference sequence). CDR3 nucleotide sequence: TGCGCCAGCAGTGAAAGGGGACAGAACAATCAGCCCCAGCATTTT. Translation gives CASSERGQNNQPQHF.

This clone was counted once. This sequence joins TRBV27 and TRBJ1-1; 7 positions match TRBD1. Germline V gene sequence: CDR1 MNHEY, CDR2 SMNVEV (reference sequence). The junction had 3 bases not matched to a gene; V was cut back by 5 bases and J by 0 bases. This CDR3 is built from 14 residues. The CDR3 reads CASSKGALNTEAFF. The CDR3 nucleotides read TGTGCCAGCAGTAAGGGGGCTCTGAACACTGAAGCTTTCTTT.

CDR3 in DNA: TGTGCCAGCAGCCAATTAGCGGGTGAATACAATGAGCAGTTCTTC. It is translated as CASSQLAGEYNEQFF. The rearrangement uses TRBV28 and TRBJ2-1; TRBD2 aligns across 7 bases. The J segment lost 4 bases and the V segment lost 6 bases, leaving 9 bases of the junction unmatched. The CDR3 is made up of 15 amino acids. Germline assignment: CDR1 MDHEN and CDR2 SYDVKM.

The rearrangement joins TRBV18 to TRBJ2-5; 7 bases are a match to TRBD1. The CDR3 contains 14 residues. Trimming removed 6 bases from V and 5 bases from J; junction bases left unmatched: 9. Germline V gene sequence: CDR1 KGHSH, CDR2 LQKENI. CDR3 in DNA: TGTGCCAGCTCTCTACAGGGGCAGGGGGAGACCCAGTACTTC. This gives the protein CASSLQGQGETQYF.